This T cell receptor beta chain was identified during a study of blood T cell repertoires in COVID-19. The protocol was immunoSEQ multiplex PCR, while the TCRdb copy is restricted to in-frame clones and leaves out a portion. The table has around 300,000 clones, about 86% seen once. The germline V gene has CDR1 SEHNR and CDR2 FQNEAQ (reference sequence). V was clipped by 5 bases and J by 2 bases; unmatched bases: 10. The CDR3 has 16 residues. The genes are TRBV7-9 and TRBJ2-7; 9 nucleotides align to TRBD1. The clonotype comes from a woman between 65 and 79 years old with COVID-19, enrolled during active disease. Sequencing was carried out using peripheral blood. For the CDR3, the DNA is TGTGCCAGCAGCGGACCGGGACAGGGCCGGCCCTACGAGCAGTACTTC. This translates into CASSGPGQGRPYEQYF.